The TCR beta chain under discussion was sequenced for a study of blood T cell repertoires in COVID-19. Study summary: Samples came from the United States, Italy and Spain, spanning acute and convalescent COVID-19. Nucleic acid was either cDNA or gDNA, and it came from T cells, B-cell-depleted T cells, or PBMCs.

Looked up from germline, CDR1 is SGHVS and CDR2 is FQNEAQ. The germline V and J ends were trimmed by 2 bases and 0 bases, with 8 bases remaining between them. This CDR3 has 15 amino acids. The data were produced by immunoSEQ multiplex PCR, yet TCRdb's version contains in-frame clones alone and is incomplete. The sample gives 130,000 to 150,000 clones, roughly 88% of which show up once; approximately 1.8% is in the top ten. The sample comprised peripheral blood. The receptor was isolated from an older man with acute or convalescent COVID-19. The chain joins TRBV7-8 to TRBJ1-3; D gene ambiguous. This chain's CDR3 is CASSLLADSGNTIYF. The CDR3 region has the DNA TGTGCCAGCAGCTTATTGGCAGACTCTGGAAACACCATATATTTT.